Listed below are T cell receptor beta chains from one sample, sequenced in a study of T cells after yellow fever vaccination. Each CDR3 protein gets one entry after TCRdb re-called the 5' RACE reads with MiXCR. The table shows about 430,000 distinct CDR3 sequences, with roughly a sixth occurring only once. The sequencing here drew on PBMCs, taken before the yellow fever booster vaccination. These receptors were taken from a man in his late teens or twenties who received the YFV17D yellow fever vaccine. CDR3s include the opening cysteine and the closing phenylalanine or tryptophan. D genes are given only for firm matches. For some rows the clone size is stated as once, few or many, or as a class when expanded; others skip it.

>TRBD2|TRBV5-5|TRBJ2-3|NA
CASTQRLAGSTDTQYF
TGTGCCAGCACCCAAAGACTAGCGGGGAGCACAGATACGCAGTATTTT
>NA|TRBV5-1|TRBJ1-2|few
CASNRGEGYGYTF
TGCGCCAGCAACCGCGGGGAGGGCTATGGCTACACCTTC
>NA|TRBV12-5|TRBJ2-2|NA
CASGLGIPGGSNTGELFF
TGTGCTAGTGGTTTGGGTATCCCCGGGGGCTCGAACACCGGGGAGCTGTTTTTT
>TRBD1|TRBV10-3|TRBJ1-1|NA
CAISGRQGDTEAFF
TGTGCCATCAGTGGTAGGCAGGGGGACACTGAAGCTTTCTTT
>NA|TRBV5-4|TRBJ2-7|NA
CASSYGTRGRGSYEQYF
TGTGCCAGCAGCTACGGGACAAGGGGAAGGGGGTCCTACGAGCAGTACTTC
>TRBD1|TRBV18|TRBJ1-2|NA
CASSDGAGTGSGYTF
TGTGCCAGCTCAGACGGCGCTGGGACAGGTAGTGGCTACACCTTC
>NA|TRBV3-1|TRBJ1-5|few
CASSLATAQPQHF
TGTGCCAGCAGCCTTGCCACAGCTCAGCCCCAGCATTTT
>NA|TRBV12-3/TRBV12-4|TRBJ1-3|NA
CASSLGSPRFSGNTIYF
TGTGCCAGCAGTTTGGGGTCGCCCCGATTCTCTGGAAACACCATATATTTT
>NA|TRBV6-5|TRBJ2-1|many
CASSYSSYNEQFF
TGTGCCAGCAGTTACAGCTCCTACAATGAGCAGTTCTTC
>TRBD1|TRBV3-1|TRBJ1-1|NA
CASSLARQGPWAEAFF
TGTGCCAGCAGCCTCGCCAGACAGGGCCCTTGGGCTGAAGCTTTCTTT
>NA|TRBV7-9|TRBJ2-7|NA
CASTVGDSYEQYF
TGTGCCAGCACCGTGGGAGATTCCTACGAGCAGTACTTC
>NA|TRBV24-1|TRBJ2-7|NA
CAGDATGYEQYF
TGTGCCGGGGATGCAACAGGCTACGAGCAGTACTTC
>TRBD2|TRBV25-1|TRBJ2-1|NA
CASRRVGGTPYNEQFF
TGTGCCAGCAGACGGGTCGGGGGGACCCCCTACAATGAGCAGTTCTTC
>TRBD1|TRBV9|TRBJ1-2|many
CASSLGQINYGYTF
TGTGCCAGCAGCTTGGGACAGATTAACTATGGCTACACCTTC
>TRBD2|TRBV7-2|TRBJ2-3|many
CASSLNGPSGSSTDTQYF
TGTGCCAGCAGCTTAAATGGGCCTAGCGGATCTAGCACAGATACGCAGTATTTT
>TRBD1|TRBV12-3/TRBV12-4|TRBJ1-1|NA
CASSPTGQNTEAFF
TGTGCCAGCAGTCCGACAGGGCAGAACACTGAAGCTTTCTTT
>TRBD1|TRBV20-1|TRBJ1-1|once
CSARGTGFQTEAFF
TGCAGTGCTAGAGGGACAGGGTTTCAGACTGAAGCTTTCTTT
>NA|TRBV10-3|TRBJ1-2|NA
CAISDLGQDGYTF
TGTGCCATCAGTGATCTGGGGCAGGATGGCTACACCTTC